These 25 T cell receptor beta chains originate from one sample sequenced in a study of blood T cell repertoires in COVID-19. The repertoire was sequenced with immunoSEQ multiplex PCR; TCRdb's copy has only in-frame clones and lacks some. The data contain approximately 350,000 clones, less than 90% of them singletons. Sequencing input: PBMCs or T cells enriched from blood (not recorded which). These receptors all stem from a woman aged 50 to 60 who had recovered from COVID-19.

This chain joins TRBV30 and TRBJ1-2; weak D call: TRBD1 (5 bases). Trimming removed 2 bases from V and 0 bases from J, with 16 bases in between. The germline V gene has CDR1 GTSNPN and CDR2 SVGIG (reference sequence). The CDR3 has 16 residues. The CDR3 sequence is CAWSTAGGNTNYGYTF. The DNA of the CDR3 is TGTGCCTGGAGTACAGCGGGGGGTAATACTAACTATGGCTACACCTTC. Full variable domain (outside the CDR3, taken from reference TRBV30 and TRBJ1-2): SQTIHQWPATLVQPVGSPLSLECTVEGTSNPNLYWYRQAAGRGLQLLFYSVGIGQISSEVPQNLSASRPQDRQFILSSKKLLLSDSGFYLCAWSTAGGNTNYGYTFGSGTRLTVV.

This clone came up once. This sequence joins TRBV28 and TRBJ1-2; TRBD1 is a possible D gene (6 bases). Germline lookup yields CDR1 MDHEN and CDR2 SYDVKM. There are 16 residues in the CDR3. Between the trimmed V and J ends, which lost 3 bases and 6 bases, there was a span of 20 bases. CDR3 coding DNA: TGTGCCAGCAGTTTGATCTCTTGGGTGCAGGGGAATGGCTACACCTTC. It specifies CASSLISWVQGNGYTF.

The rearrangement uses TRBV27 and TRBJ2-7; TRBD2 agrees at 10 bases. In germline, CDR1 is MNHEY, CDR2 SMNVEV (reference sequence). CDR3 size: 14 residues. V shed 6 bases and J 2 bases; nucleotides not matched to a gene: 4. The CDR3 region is CASRLAGGPYEQYF. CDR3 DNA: TGTGCCAGCAGATTAGCGGGGGGCCCCTACGAGCAGTACTTC.

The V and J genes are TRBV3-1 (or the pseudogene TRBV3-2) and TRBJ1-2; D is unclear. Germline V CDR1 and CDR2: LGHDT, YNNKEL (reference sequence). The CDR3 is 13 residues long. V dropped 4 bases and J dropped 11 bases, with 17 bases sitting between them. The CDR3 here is CASSPGGVPGYTF. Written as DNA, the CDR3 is TGTGCCAGCAGCCCCGGCGGGGTCCCGGGGTACACCTTC.

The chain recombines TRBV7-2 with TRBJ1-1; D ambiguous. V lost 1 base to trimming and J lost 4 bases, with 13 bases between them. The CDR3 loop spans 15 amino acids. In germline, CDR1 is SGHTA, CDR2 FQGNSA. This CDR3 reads CASSLVWGGSTEAFF. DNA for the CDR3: TGTGCCAGCAGCTTAGTCTGGGGAGGGAGCACTGAAGCTTTCTTT.

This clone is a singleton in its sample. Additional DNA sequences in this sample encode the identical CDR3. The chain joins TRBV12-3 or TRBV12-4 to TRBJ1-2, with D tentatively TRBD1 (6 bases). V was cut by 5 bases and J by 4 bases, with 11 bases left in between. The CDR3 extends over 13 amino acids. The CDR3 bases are TGTGCCAGCAGTCTCGGGGGGCTCTATGGCTACACCTTC. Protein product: CASSLGGLYGYTF.

CDR3 residues: CASSLMELRSSFTDTQYF. The CDR3 DNA reads as TGTGCCAGCAGCTTAATGGAGCTTCGATCCAGCTTCACAGATACGCAGTATTTT. The rearrangement links TRBV7-9 to TRBJ2-3, with no clear D. The germline V gene has CDR1 SEHNR and CDR2 FQNEAQ (reference sequence). V gave up 2 bases and J gave up 2 bases, with 20 bases separating them. The CDR3 extends over 18 amino acids.

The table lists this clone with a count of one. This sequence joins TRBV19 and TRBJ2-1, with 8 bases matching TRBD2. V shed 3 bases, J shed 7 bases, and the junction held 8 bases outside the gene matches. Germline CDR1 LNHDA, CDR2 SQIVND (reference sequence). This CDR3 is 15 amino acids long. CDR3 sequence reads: CASSMGLGGGNEQFF. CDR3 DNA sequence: TGTGCCAGTAGTATGGGATTGGGCGGGGGGAATGAGCAGTTCTTC.

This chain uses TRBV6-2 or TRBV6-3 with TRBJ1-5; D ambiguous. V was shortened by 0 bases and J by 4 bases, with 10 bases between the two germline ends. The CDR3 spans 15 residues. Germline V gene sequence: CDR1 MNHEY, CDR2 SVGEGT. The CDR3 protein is CASSYSFFSNQPQHF. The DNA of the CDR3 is TGTGCCAGCAGTTACTCTTTTTTTTCGAATCAGCCCCAGCATTTT.

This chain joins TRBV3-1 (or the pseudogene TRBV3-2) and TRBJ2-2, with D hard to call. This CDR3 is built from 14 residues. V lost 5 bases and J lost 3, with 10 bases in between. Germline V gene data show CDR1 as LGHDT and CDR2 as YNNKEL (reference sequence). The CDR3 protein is CASSNIADTGELFF. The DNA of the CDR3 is TGTGCCAGCAGCAACATCGCGGACACCGGGGAGCTGTTTTTT.

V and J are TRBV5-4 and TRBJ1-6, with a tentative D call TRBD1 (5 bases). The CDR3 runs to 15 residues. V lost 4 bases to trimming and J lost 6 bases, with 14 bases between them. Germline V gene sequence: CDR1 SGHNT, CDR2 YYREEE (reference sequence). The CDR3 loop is CASSRGQSGNSPLHF. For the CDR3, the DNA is TGTGCCAGCAGCCGAGGACAAAGTGGTAATTCACCCCTCCACTTT.

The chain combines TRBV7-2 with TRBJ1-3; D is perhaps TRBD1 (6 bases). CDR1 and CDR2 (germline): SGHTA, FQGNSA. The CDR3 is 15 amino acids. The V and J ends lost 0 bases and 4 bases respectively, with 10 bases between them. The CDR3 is CASSLAPGQGNTIYF. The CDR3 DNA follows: TGTGCCAGCAGCTTAGCCCCGGGACAAGGAAACACCATATATTTT. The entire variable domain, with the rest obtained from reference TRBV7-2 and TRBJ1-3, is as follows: GAGVSQSPSNKVTEKGKDVELRCDPISGHTALYWYRQSLGQGLEFLIYFQGNSAPDKSGLPSDRFSAERTGGSVSTLTIQRTQQEDSAVYLCASSLAPGQGNTIYFGEGSWLTVV.

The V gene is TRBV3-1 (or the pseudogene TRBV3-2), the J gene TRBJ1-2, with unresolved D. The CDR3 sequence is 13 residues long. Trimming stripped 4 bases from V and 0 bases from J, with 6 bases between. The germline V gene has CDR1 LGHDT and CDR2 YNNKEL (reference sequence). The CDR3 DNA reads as TGTGCCAGCAGCCTTTACTCTAACTATGGCTACACCTTC. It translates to CASSLYSNYGYTF.

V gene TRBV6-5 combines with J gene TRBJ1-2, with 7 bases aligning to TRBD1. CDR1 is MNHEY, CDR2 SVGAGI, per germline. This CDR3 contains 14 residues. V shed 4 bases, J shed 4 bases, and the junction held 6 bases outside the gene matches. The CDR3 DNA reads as TGTGCCAGCAGTTTGCGACAGGGCGGCTATGGCTACACCTTC. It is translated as CASSLRQGGYGYTF.

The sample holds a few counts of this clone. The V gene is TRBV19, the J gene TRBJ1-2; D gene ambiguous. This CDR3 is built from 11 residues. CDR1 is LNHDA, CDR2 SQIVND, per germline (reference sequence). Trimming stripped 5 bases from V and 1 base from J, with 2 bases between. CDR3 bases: TGTGCCAGTAGTTATAACTATGGCTACACCTTC. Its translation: CASSYNYGYTF.

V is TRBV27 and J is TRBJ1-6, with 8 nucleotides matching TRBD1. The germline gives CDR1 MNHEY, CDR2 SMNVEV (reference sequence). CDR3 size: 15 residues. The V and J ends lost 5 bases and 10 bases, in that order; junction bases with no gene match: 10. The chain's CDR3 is CASSLPGQDGSPLHF. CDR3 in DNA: TGTGCCAGCAGTCTACCGGGACAGGATGGGTCACCCCTCCACTTT.

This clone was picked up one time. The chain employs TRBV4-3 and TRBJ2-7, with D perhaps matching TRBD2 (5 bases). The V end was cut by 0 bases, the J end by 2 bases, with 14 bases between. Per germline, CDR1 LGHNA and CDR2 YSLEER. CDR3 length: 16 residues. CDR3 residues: CASSQDRVAPAYEQYF. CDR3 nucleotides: TGCGCCAGCAGCCAAGATCGGGTAGCGCCAGCCTACGAGCAGTACTTC.

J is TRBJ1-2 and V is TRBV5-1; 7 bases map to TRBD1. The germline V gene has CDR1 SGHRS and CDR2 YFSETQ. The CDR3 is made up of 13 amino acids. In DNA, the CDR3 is TGCGGAGGGGGTGGAACAGGGGACTATGGCTACACCTTC. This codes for CGGGGTGDYGYTF. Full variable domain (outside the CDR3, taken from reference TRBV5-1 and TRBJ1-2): KAGVTQTPRYLIKTRGQQVTLSCSPISGHRSVSWYQQTPGQGLQFLFEYFSETQRNKGNFPGRFSGRQFSNSRSEMNVSTLELGDSALYLCGGGGTGDYGYTFGSGTRLTVV.

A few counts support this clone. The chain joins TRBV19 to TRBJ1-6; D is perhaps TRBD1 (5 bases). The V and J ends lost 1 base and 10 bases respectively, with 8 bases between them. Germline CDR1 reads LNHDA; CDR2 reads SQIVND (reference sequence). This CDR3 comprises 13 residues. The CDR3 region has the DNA TGTGCCAGTAGTATAGGGGGGGTCTCACCCCTCCACTTT. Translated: CASSIGGVSPLHF.

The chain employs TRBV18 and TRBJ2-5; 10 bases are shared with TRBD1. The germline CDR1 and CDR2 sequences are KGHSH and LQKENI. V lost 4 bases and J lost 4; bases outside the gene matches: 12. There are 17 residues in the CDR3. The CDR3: CASSRGQGSSKGETQYF. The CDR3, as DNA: TGTGCCAGCTCACGGGGACAGGGGTCCTCCAAAGGAGAGACCCAGTACTTC.

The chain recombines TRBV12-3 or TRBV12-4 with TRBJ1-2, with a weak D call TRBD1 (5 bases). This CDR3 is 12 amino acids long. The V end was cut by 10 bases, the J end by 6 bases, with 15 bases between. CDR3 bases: TGTGCCACTAGACAGACCCGTGATGGCTACACCTTC. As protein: CATRQTRDGYTF.

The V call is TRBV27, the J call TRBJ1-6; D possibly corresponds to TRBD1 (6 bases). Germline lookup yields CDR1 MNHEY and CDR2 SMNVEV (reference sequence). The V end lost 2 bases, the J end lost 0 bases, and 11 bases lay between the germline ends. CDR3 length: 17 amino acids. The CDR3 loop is CASSLGQTSSYNSPLHF. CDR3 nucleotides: TGTGCCAGCAGTTTAGGACAGACAAGCTCCTATAATTCACCCCTCCACTTT.

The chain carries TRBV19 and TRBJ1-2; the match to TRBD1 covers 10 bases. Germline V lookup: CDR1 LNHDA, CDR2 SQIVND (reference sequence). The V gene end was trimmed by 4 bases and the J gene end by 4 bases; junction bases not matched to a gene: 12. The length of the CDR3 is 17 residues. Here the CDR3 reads CASSNTGLWTGGYGYTF. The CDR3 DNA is TGTGCCAGTAGTAACACGGGCCTCTGGACAGGGGGCTATGGCTACACCTTC.

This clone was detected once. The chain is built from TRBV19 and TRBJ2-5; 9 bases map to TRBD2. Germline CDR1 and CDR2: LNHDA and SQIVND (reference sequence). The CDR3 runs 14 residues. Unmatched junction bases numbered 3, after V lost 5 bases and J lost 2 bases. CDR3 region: CASSAAGGQETQYF. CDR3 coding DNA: TGTGCCAGTAGTGCGGCGGGGGGGCAAGAGACCCAGTACTTC.

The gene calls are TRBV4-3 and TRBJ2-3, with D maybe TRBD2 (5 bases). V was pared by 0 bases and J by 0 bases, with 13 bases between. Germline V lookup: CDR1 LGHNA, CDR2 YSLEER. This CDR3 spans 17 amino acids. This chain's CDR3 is CASSQDIARTSTDTQYF. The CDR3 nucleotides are TGCGCCAGCAGCCAAGATATTGCGCGGACTAGCACAGATACGCAGTATTTT.